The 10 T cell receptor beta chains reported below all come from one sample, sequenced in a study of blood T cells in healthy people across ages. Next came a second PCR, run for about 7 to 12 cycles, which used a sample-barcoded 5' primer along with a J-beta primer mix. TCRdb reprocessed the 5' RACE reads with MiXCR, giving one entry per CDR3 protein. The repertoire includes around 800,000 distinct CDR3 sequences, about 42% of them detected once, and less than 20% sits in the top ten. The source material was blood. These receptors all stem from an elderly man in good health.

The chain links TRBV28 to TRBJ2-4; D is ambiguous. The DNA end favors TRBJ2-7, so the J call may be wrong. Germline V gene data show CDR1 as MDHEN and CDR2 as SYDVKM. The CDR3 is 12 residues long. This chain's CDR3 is CATGELSYEQYF. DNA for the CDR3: TGTGCTACGGGTGAACTCTCCTACGAGCAGTACTTC.

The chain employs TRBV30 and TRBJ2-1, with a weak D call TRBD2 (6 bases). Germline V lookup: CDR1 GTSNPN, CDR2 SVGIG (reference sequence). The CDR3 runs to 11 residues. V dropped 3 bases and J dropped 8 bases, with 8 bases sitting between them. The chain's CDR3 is CAWSGGDEQFF. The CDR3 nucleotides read TGTGCCTGGAGCGGGGGAGATGAGCAGTTCTTC.

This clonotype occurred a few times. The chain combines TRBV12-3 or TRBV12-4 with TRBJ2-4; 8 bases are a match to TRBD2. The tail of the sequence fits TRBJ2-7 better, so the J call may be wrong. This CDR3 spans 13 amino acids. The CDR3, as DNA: TGTGCCAGCACCTCTGGACTAGCTTACGAGCAGTACTTC. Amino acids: CASTSGLAYEQYF.

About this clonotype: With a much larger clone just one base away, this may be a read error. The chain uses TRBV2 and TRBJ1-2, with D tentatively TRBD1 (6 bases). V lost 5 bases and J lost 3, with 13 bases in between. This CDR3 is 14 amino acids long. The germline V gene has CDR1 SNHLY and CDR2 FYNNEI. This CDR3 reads CASSKDRADYGYTF. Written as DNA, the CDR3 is TGTGCCAGCAGTAAGGACAGAGCCGACTATGGCTACACCTTC.

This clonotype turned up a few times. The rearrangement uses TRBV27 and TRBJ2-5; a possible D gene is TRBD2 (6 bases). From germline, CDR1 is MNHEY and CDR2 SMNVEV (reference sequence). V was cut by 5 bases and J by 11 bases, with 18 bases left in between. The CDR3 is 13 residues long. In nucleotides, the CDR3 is TGTGCCAGCAGTCCTGGCGGGGCCAATGAGCAGTACTTC. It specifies CASSPGGANEQYF.

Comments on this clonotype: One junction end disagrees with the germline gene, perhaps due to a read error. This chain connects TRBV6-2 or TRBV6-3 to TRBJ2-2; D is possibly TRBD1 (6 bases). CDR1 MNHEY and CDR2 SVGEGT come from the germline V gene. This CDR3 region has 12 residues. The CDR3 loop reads CASSYPQGGLFF. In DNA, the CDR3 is TGTGCCAGCAGTTACCCCCAAGGGGGGCTGTTTTTT.

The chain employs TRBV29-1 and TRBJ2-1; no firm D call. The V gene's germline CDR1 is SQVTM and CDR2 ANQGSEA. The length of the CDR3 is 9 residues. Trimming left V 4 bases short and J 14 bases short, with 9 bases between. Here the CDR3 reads CSVGSPEFF. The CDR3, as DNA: TGCAGCGTTGGGAGTCCTGAGTTCTTC.

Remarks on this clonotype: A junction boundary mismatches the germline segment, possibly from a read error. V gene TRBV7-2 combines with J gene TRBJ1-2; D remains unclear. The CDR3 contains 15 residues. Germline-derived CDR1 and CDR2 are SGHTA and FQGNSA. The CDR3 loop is CACSSGLRVGYGYTF. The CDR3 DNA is TGTGCCTGCAGCTCCGGACTGCGGGTGGGCTATGGCTACACCTTC.

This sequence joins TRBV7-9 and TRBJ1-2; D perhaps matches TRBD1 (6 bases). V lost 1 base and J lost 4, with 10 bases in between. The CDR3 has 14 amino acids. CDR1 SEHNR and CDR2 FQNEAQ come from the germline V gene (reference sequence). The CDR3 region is CASSLEGQFYGYTF. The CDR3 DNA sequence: TGTGCCAGCAGCTTAGAAGGACAGTTCTATGGCTACACCTTC.

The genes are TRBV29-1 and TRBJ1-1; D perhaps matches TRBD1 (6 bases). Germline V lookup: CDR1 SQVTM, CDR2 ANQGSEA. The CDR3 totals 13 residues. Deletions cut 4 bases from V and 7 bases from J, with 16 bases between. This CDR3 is CSVARMGAGEAFF. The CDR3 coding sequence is TGCAGCGTTGCCAGAATGGGGGCAGGTGAAGCTTTCTTT.